Shown below are 3 T cell receptor beta chains from a single sample sequenced in a study of T cells in Graves' hyperthyroidism and ophthalmopathy. Using RNA transcripts as the source, TCR beta CDR3 regions were amplified. First-round RT-PCR of the TCR CDR3 relied on the HTBI primer set. TCRdb fed the multiplex PCR reads into MiXCR, producing one record per CDR3 protein. Among roughly 500,000 distinct CDR3 sequences listed, approximately 49% were seen once. The sequenced sample consisted of peripheral blood or thyroid tissue (not recorded which). These receptors all stem from an adult woman with Graves' disease, either hyperthyroidism or ophthalmopathy (not recorded which).

V and J are TRBV10-2 and TRBJ2-7; D is ambiguous. The V and J ends lost 3 bases and 6 bases respectively, with 15 bases between them. The CDR3 spans 14 residues. From germline, CDR1 is WSHSY and CDR2 SAAADI. The DNA of the CDR3 is TGCGCCAGCAGTGAAAGGTCGGGTGGGTCCGAGCAGTACTTC. Residues: CASSERSGGSEQYF.

This chain uses TRBV10-3 with TRBJ1-2; TRBD1 agrees at 9 bases. The germline gives CDR1 ENHRY, CDR2 SYGVKD. Losses at the gene ends were 10 bases for V and 6 bases for J; bases not matched to a gene: 6. There are 12 residues in the CDR3. CDR3 sequence (DNA): TGTGCCACCCTAGACAGGGGGGATGGCTACACCTTC. Amino acids: CATLDRGDGYTF.

This clonotype has only one observation. The chain links TRBV10-3 to TRBJ2-7; D tentatively fits TRBD1 or TRBD2 (6 bases each). V dropped 6 bases and J dropped 3 bases, with 15 bases sitting between them. Germline CDR1 ENHRY, CDR2 SYGVKD. The CDR3 has 14 residues. CDR3 bases: TGTGCCATCAGGGGAGGACAGACTCGCTACGAGCAGTACTTC. It translates to CAIRGGQTRYEQYF.